This is a list of T cell receptor beta chains from one sample in a study of blood T cell repertoires in COVID-19. Clones were read by immunoSEQ multiplex PCR, and TCRdb kept only the in-frame ones, dropping some. The sample has roughly 100,000 clones, roughly nine tenths seen once. The sequenced sample was peripheral blood. The receptors here all came from a human donor in a cohort sampled during active COVID-19. Both conserved end residues are trimmed from each CDR3. Fields, in order: CDR3 protein, CDR3 length, V gene.

CDR3: ASSHDRYEQY
length: 10
V: TRBV4-1

CDR3: ASSSGLAGYTQY
length: 12
V: TRBV6-5

CDR3: ASSLGHPKGGGYT
length: 13
V: TRBV27

CDR3: ASSVSLAGVSYEQY
length: 14
V: TRBV19

CDR3: ASSFSGRRETQY
length: 12
V: TRBV7-2

CDR3: ATTMGPQGPQH
length: 11
V: TRBV6-6

CDR3: ASSLEAGAYNEQF
length: 13
V: TRBV7-6

CDR3: ASSYTAGRVEGGYT
length: 14
V: TRBV28

CDR3: ASSLAGGETQY
length: 11
V: TRBV7-6

CDR3: ASSSNLAAGNTQY
length: 13
V: TRBV6-2/TRBV6-3

CDR3: ASSVSRGGHGYT
length: 12
V: TRBV9

CDR3: ASSLAGVGEQF
length: 11
V: TRBV5-1

CDR3: AWSVLTGTEAF
length: 11
V: TRBV30

CDR3: ASSLSRAGETQY
length: 12
V: TRBV7-3

CDR3: ASSSGTSGYEQY
length: 12
V: TRBV7-2

CDR3: ASSPGDRVGYT
length: 11
V: TRBV28

CDR3: ASSQGLAGEFGGELF
length: 15
V: TRBV4-3

CDR3: AWSVLGRLSDTQY
length: 13
V: TRBV30

CDR3: ASSPLGGNYGYT
length: 12
V: TRBV28

CDR3: ASTFGTAEAF
length: 10
V: TRBV12-3/TRBV12-4

CDR3: ASSSLAGDPEKGEQF
length: 15
V: TRBV11-2

CDR3: ASSDLRDVGGELF
length: 13
V: TRBV4-3

CDR3: ASSQDLSSPLH
length: 11
V: TRBV4-3

CDR3: ASRPGGAYEQY
length: 11
V: TRBV19

CDR3: ASRLAGGSYNEQF
length: 13
V: TRBV6-5

CDR3: ASSLAIGNSPLH
length: 12
V: TRBV5-1

CDR3: ASTGQLTYEQY
length: 11
V: TRBV2

CDR3: ASSQEQGGMMGEQY
length: 14
V: TRBV4-1

CDR3: ASKAQRGARETQY
length: 13
V: TRBV2

CDR3: ASSLGTTTEAF
length: 11
V: TRBV7-9

CDR3: ASLTPAGQGAGELF
length: 14
V: TRBV7-8

CDR3: ASSSIAGGPLPYNEQF
length: 16
V: TRBV10-2

CDR3: ASSRRGGTLITDTQY
length: 15
V: TRBV7-9

CDR3: ASSRILAGVYNEQF
length: 14
V: TRBV7-9

CDR3: ASSDRDREMLPDYEQY
length: 16
V: TRBV13

CDR3: ASSISGTQNEKLF
length: 13
V: TRBV6-5

CDR3: ASSENRGSYEQY
length: 12
V: TRBV7-6

CDR3: ASSLGLKTISSYEQY
length: 15
V: TRBV13

CDR3: ASSISPWAGGLTGELF
length: 16
V: TRBV19

CDR3: ASTPRSSGANVLT
length: 13
V: TRBV9

CDR3: ASSVTSGGTGELF
length: 13
V: TRBV2

CDR3: ASNRDREASGYT
length: 12
V: TRBV7-9

CDR3: ASSQGGRVAYNSPLH
length: 15
V: TRBV4-2

CDR3: ASTSLIAGDNEQF
length: 13
V: TRBV7-8

CDR3: ASSPHSYEQY
length: 10
V: TRBV18

CDR3: ASSLVSGGANEKLF
length: 14
V: TRBV5-1

CDR3: ASSLSGYNSPLH
length: 12
V: TRBV27

CDR3: ASSVGAGGPIFYNEQF
length: 16
V: TRBV9

CDR3: ASSPTRVYEQY
length: 11
V: TRBV2

CDR3: ASSSGTANYGYT
length: 12
V: TRBV11-2

CDR3: ASSELGGVSTEAF
length: 13
V: TRBV6-1

CDR3: ASTVYAGASYGYT
length: 13
V: TRBV27

CDR3: ASSHTATEAF
length: 10
V: TRBV3-1/TRBV3-2

CDR3: ASTRDPRRETQY
length: 12
V: TRBV6-5

CDR3: ASSWRGQLNYGYT
length: 13
V: TRBV5-4

CDR3: ASSPLQGGLYEQY
length: 13
V: TRBV3-1/TRBV3-2